One sample yielded the 7 T cell receptor beta chains listed below, sequenced in a study of CD8 T cells in ankylosing spondylitis (dated 2017 in TCRdb). Receptor amplification or capture employed 5' RACE. Sequencing took place on an Illumina HiSeq 2500. The raw public data were reprocessed by TCRdb itself: fastp quality trimming at Q25, MiXCR clonotype calling, in-frame beta chains only. Entries that share a CDR3 protein sequence are merged under the most common genes and DNA. Within this sample are more than 250,000 distinct CDR3 sequences, with 11% of them counted one time only. Roughly 9.1% of the sample is taken by the ten largest. Input material: blood, either unsorted or a sorted T cell fraction (not recorded which). The receptors were sampled from a female donor with ankylosing spondylitis or in good health (not recorded which).

This clonotype was detected many times. The chain joins TRBV20-1 to TRBJ2-1; tentative D call: TRBD2 (5 bases). CDR3 size: 12 residues. Germline V gene sequence: CDR1 DFQATT, CDR2 SNEGSKA (reference sequence). Trimming left V 1 base short and J 9 bases short, with 10 bases between. CDR3 sequence (DNA): TGCAGTGCTAGAGGAGCGGCGGCTGAGCAGTTCTTC. Residues: CSARGAAAEQFF.

The rearrangement links TRBV12-3 or TRBV12-4 to TRBJ1-2; possible D gene TRBD1, 5 bases. The V and J ends lost 5 bases and 8 bases respectively, with 12 bases between them. This CDR3 contains 12 residues. The CDR3 sequence is CASSIGTAGYTF. The CDR3 nucleotides read TGTGCCAGCAGTATAGGGACTGCCGGCTACACCTTC.

Many counts were recorded for this clonotype. The chain links TRBV11-2 to TRBJ2-3, with D hard to call. The CDR3 loop spans 13 amino acids. CDR1 and CDR2 from the germline V gene are SGHAT and FQNNGV. V lost 0 bases and J 2 bases, leaving 3 bases between the germline ends. The CDR3 region has the DNA TGTGCCAGCAGCTTAGAATACACAGATACGCAGTATTTT. This gives the protein CASSLEYTDTQYF.

There are a few counts of this clonotype. The V call is TRBV27, the J call TRBJ2-7; D ambiguous. The V gene lost 5 bases and the J gene lost 1 base, with 12 bases spanning the gap. This CDR3 contains 14 residues. Germline CDR1 reads MNHEY; CDR2 reads SMNVEV (reference sequence). CDR3 DNA sequence: TGTGCCAGCAGTATGGGTTTGGGGTCCTACGAGCAGTACTTC. Protein sequence: CASSMGLGSYEQYF.

The sample holds many counts of this clonotype. The V gene is TRBV27, the J gene TRBJ1-6, with D unclear. This CDR3 is 14 amino acids long. Germline loops: CDR1 MNHEY, CDR2 SMNVEV (reference sequence). Deletions cut 3 bases from V and 8 bases from J, with 11 bases between. The CDR3 sequence: CASSFYERDSPLHF. In DNA, the CDR3 is TGTGCCAGCAGTTTTTACGAACGGGATTCACCCCTCCACTTT.

In nucleotides, the CDR3 is TGTGCCAGCAGCCCGACAGGGGGCGGAAGCTCCTACAATGAGCAGTTCTTC. Its translation: CASSPTGGGSSYNEQFF. V and J are TRBV7-9 and TRBJ2-1, with 10 bases aligning to TRBD1. The CDR3 has 17 residues. Per the germline V gene, CDR1 is SEHNR and CDR2 is FQNEAQ (reference sequence). V shed 5 bases, J shed 0 bases, and the junction held 7 bases outside the gene matches.

The genes are TRBV19 and TRBJ1-1, with D uncertain. The CDR3 has 13 residues. Germline CDR1 and CDR2: LNHDA and SQIVND (reference sequence). V was cut by 2 bases and J by 4 bases, with 8 bases left in between. The CDR3 DNA is TGTGCCAGTAGTATACTAGGAGGCACTGAAGCTTTCTTT. This encodes CASSILGGTEAFF.